A selection of T cell receptor beta chains follows, all from one sample in a study of T cells in Graves' hyperthyroidism and ophthalmopathy. From the multiplex PCR reads, TCRdb called clonotypes with MiXCR, one entry per CDR3 protein. The repertoire has about 560,000 distinct CDR3 sequences, roughly 46% of them found once; the top ten carry nearly 8.5%. What was sequenced was peripheral blood or thyroid tissue (not recorded which). Receptors were obtained from a woman aged 18-30 years with Graves' hyperthyroidism. CDR3s include the opening cysteine and the closing phenylalanine or tryptophan. The D gene is left open where the match is weak. The size field is filled for only some rows; it gives once, few, many or a size class.

CDR3 protein: CASIGERDGWDTQYF; CDR3 DNA: TGTGCCAGCATCGGCGAGCGGGATGGCTGGGATACGCAGTATTTT; CDR3 length: 15; J gene: TRBJ2-3; V gene: TRBV2; D gene: TRBD2; clone size: -
CDR3 protein: CASSPRWGAGQPQHF; CDR3 DNA: TGTGCCAGCAGCCCTCGGTGGGGCGCGGGTCAGCCCCAGCATTTT; CDR3 length: 15; J gene: TRBJ1-5; V gene: TRBV7-2; D gene: -; clone size: many
CDR3 protein: CAILRDRSYEQYF; CDR3 DNA: TGTGCCATCCTCCGGGACAGGTCCTACGAGCAGTACTTC; CDR3 length: 13; J gene: TRBJ2-7; V gene: TRBV2; D gene: TRBD1; clone size: -
CDR3 protein: CASSYFSEGEPQHF; CDR3 DNA: TGTGCCAGCAGTTACTTCTCCGAGGGGGAGCCCCAGCATTTT; CDR3 length: 14; J gene: TRBJ1-5; V gene: TRBV24-1; D gene: -; clone size: -
CDR3 protein: CSARDRVDTEAFF; CDR3 DNA: TGCAGTGCCCGGGACAGGGTCGACACTGAAGCTTTCTTT; CDR3 length: 13; J gene: TRBJ1-1; V gene: TRBV20-1; D gene: TRBD1; clone size: -
CDR3 protein: CASSSWQGVRGYTF; CDR3 DNA: TGTGCCAGCAGTTCGTGGCAGGGCGTGCGCGGCTACACCTTC; CDR3 length: 14; J gene: TRBJ1-2; V gene: TRBV6-2/TRBV6-3; D gene: -; clone size: few
CDR3 protein: CASSPGTGPEQYF; CDR3 DNA: TGTGCCAGCAGTCCCGGGACAGGGCCCGAGCAGTACTTC; CDR3 length: 13; J gene: TRBJ2-7; V gene: TRBV2; D gene: TRBD1; clone size: few
CDR3 protein: CASSLGQGNGYTF; CDR3 DNA: TGTGCCAGCAGTTTAGGACAGGGGAATGGCTACACCTTC; CDR3 length: 13; J gene: TRBJ1-2; V gene: TRBV2; D gene: TRBD1; clone size: many
CDR3 protein: CAISGAGSYGYTF; CDR3 DNA: TGTGCCATCAGTGGCGCAGGAAGCTATGGCTACACCTTC; CDR3 length: 13; J gene: TRBJ1-2; V gene: TRBV10-3; D gene: -; clone size: many
CDR3 protein: CNAILLQKHQPQHF; CDR3 DNA: TGCAATGCTATCCTGTTACAGAAGCATCAGCCCCAGCATTTT; CDR3 length: 14; J gene: TRBJ1-5; V gene: TRBV20-1; D gene: -; clone size: -
CDR3 protein: CSVSSGQGNTIYF; CDR3 DNA: TGCAGCGTTTCTTCGGGACAGGGAAACACCATATATTTT; CDR3 length: 13; J gene: TRBJ1-3; V gene: TRBV29-1; D gene: TRBD1; clone size: many
CDR3 protein: CSARDFNQPQHF; CDR3 DNA: TGCAGTGCTAGAGATTTCAATCAGCCCCAGCATTTT; CDR3 length: 12; J gene: TRBJ1-5; V gene: TRBV20-1; D gene: -; clone size: few
CDR3 protein: CASSSHSGERTGELFF; CDR3 DNA: TGTGCCAGCAGTTCCCATAGCGGGGAACGCACCGGGGAGCTGTTTTTT; CDR3 length: 16; J gene: TRBJ2-2; V gene: TRBV12-3/TRBV12-4; D gene: TRBD2; clone size: few
CDR3 protein: CAWGGQGDYGYTF; CDR3 DNA: TGTGCCTGGGGTGGTCAAGGTGACTATGGCTACACCTTC; CDR3 length: 13; J gene: TRBJ1-2; V gene: TRBV7-2; D gene: -; clone size: -
CDR3 protein: CASSSRGPGTGELFF; CDR3 DNA: TGTGCCAGCAGTTCCAGGGGGCCAGGCACCGGGGAGCTGTTTTTT; CDR3 length: 15; J gene: TRBJ2-2; V gene: TRBV6-5; D gene: TRBD1; clone size: -
CDR3 protein: CASSPQGQYYGYIF; CDR3 DNA: TGTGCCAGCTCACCACAGGGGCAGTACTATGGCTACATCTTC; CDR3 length: 14; J gene: TRBJ1-2; V gene: TRBV25-1; D gene: TRBD1; clone size: once
CDR3 protein: CASSFTRGADYGYTF; CDR3 DNA: TGTGCCAGCAGCTTCACCAGGGGCGCTGATTATGGCTACACCTTC; CDR3 length: 15; J gene: TRBJ1-2; V gene: TRBV7-3; D gene: -; clone size: few
CDR3 protein: CSALGRENTEAFF; CDR3 DNA: TGCAGCGCGTTAGGGCGCGAGAACACTGAAGCTTTCTTT; CDR3 length: 13; J gene: TRBJ1-1; V gene: TRBV29-1; D gene: -; clone size: -
CDR3 protein: CTSRQGSGEQYF; CDR3 DNA: TGCACCAGCAGGCAAGGGTCGGGCGAGCAGTACTTC; CDR3 length: 12; J gene: TRBJ2-7; V gene: TRBV5-1; D gene: -; clone size: -
CDR3 protein: CASSIGTVYGYTF; CDR3 DNA: TGTGCCAGTAGTATCGGAACGGTGTATGGCTACACCTTC; CDR3 length: 13; J gene: TRBJ1-2; V gene: TRBV19; D gene: -; clone size: many
CDR3 protein: CSARALGQVSRSPLHF; CDR3 DNA: TGCAGTGCTAGAGCCCTGGGACAGGTTTCCAGATCACCCCTCCACTTT; CDR3 length: 16; J gene: TRBJ1-6; V gene: TRBV20-1; D gene: TRBD1; clone size: -
CDR3 protein: CASSYTGSHSGNTIYF; CDR3 DNA: TGTGCCAGCAGTTACACAGGGAGTCACTCTGGAAACACCATATATTTT; CDR3 length: 16; J gene: TRBJ1-3; V gene: TRBV10-3; D gene: -; clone size: once
CDR3 protein: CASSLESRQETQYF; CDR3 DNA: TGTGCCAGCAGCTTAGAATCGCGTCAAGAGACCCAGTACTTC; CDR3 length: 14; J gene: TRBJ2-5; V gene: TRBV7-9; D gene: -; clone size: -
CDR3 protein: CSLARGPRTEAFF; CDR3 DNA: TGCAGCTTAGCCCGGGGGCCCAGGACTGAAGCTTTCTTT; CDR3 length: 13; J gene: TRBJ1-1; V gene: TRBV29-1; D gene: -; clone size: -
CDR3 protein: CSQVQGAQPQHF; CDR3 DNA: TGCAGCCAAGTACAGGGGGCTCAGCCCCAGCATTTT; CDR3 length: 12; J gene: TRBJ1-5; V gene: TRBV29-1; D gene: TRBD1; clone size: -
CDR3 protein: CASSGTGGKNTGELFF; CDR3 DNA: TGTGCCAGCAGTGGGACAGGGGGAAAGAACACCGGGGAGCTGTTTTTT; CDR3 length: 16; J gene: TRBJ2-2; V gene: TRBV2; D gene: TRBD1; clone size: few
CDR3 protein: CASRTDGTGYEQYF; CDR3 DNA: TGCGCCAGCAGGACGGACGGGACAGGTTACGAGCAGTACTTC; CDR3 length: 14; J gene: TRBJ2-7; V gene: TRBV7-2; D gene: TRBD1; clone size: -
CDR3 protein: CSVEDRTDRELFF; CDR3 DNA: TGCAGCGTTGAAGATCGGACGGACAGGGAGCTGTTTTTT; CDR3 length: 13; J gene: TRBJ2-2; V gene: TRBV29-1; D gene: -; clone size: -
CDR3 protein: CASSLGQRIYGYTF; CDR3 DNA: TGTGCCAGCAGTCTAGGACAGAGGATCTATGGCTACACCTTC; CDR3 length: 14; J gene: TRBJ1-2; V gene: TRBV2; D gene: -; clone size: -
CDR3 protein: CASSFATGRQETQYF; CDR3 DNA: TGTGCCAGCAGTTTTGCGACAGGGCGCCAAGAGACCCAGTACTTC; CDR3 length: 15; J gene: TRBJ2-5; V gene: TRBV12-3/TRBV12-4; D gene: TRBD1; clone size: many
CDR3 protein: CASGLAPTGTQYF; CDR3 DNA: TGTGCTAGTGGTTTGGCTCCAACAGGGACCCAGTACTTC; CDR3 length: 13; J gene: TRBJ2-5; V gene: TRBV12-3/TRBV12-4; D gene: -; clone size: -
CDR3 protein: CASSSLTQGAGNTIYF; CDR3 DNA: TGTGCCAGCAGCAGTTTAACACAGGGGGCTGGAAACACCATATATTTT; CDR3 length: 16; J gene: TRBJ1-3; V gene: TRBV7-9; D gene: TRBD1; clone size: -
CDR3 protein: CASRRDWETQYF; CDR3 DNA: TGTGCCAGCAGGAGGGACTGGGAGACCCAGTACTTC; CDR3 length: 12; J gene: TRBJ2-5; V gene: TRBV6-5; D gene: -; clone size: -
CDR3 protein: CASRPREGMDEQYF; CDR3 DNA: TGTGCCAGCCGCCCGCGGGAGGGTATGGACGAGCAGTACTTC; CDR3 length: 14; J gene: TRBJ2-7; V gene: TRBV2; D gene: TRBD2; clone size: few
CDR3 protein: CASSETWPGQNTEAFF; CDR3 DNA: TGTGCCAGCAGTGAAACCTGGCCGGGACAGAACACTGAAGCTTTCTTT; CDR3 length: 16; J gene: TRBJ1-1; V gene: TRBV25-1; D gene: -; clone size: few
CDR3 protein: CASSYYGVSNQPQHF; CDR3 DNA: TGTGCCAGCAGTTACTATGGGGTTAGCAATCAGCCCCAGCATTTT; CDR3 length: 15; J gene: TRBJ1-5; V gene: TRBV12-3/TRBV12-4; D gene: -; clone size: few
CDR3 protein: CASRTGTGFTGELFF; CDR3 DNA: TGTGCCAGCAGGACCGGGACAGGGTTCACCGGGGAGCTGTTTTTT; CDR3 length: 15; J gene: TRBJ2-2; V gene: TRBV9; D gene: TRBD1; clone size: few
CDR3 protein: CASSQAYRNTEAFF; CDR3 DNA: TGTGCCAGCAGCCAAGCGTACCGGAACACTGAAGCTTTCTTT; CDR3 length: 14; J gene: TRBJ1-1; V gene: TRBV14; D gene: -; clone size: -
CDR3 protein: CASSPPIRNTEAFF; CDR3 DNA: TGTGCCAGCAGCCCCCCAATACGGAACACTGAAGCTTTCTTT; CDR3 length: 14; J gene: TRBJ1-1; V gene: TRBV7-9; D gene: -; clone size: many
CDR3 protein: CASSGQKLFF; CDR3 DNA: TGTGCCAGCAGTGGACAGAAACTGTTTTTT; CDR3 length: 10; J gene: TRBJ1-4; V gene: TRBV6-6; D gene: -; clone size: few
CDR3 protein: CASSLSRNTGELFF; CDR3 DNA: TGTGCCAGCAGCTTATCTCGGAACACCGGGGAGCTGTTTTTT; CDR3 length: 14; J gene: TRBJ2-2; V gene: TRBV7-3; D gene: -; clone size: -
CDR3 protein: CATSSRDAGLETQYF; CDR3 DNA: TGTGCCACCAGCAGCAGGGACGCGGGATTGGAGACCCAGTACTTC; CDR3 length: 15; J gene: TRBJ2-5; V gene: TRBV15; D gene: -; clone size: -
CDR3 protein: CASSLGGVGQETQHF; CDR3 DNA: TGTGCCAGCAGCTTGGGGGGAGTAGGGCAAGAGACCCAGCATTTT; CDR3 length: 15; J gene: TRBJ1-5; V gene: TRBV7-2; D gene: -; clone size: -
CDR3 protein: CASSSDRDQPQHF; CDR3 DNA: TGTGCCAGCAGCTCGGACAGGGATCAGCCCCAGCATTTT; CDR3 length: 13; J gene: TRBJ1-5; V gene: TRBV7-3; D gene: TRBD1; clone size: many